This T cell receptor (beta chain) was obtained from a study of T cell repertoires in cytomegalovirus infection. TCRdb reprocessed the reads with MiXCR, giving one entry per CDR3 protein. This table has about 570,000 distinct CDR3 sequences, about 40% appearing once. Germline CDR1 and CDR2: LGHNA and YSLEER. The CDR3 has 19 residues. V was trimmed by 1 base and J by 2 bases, leaving 22 bases between them. A note on this clonotype: The antigen is not known.

The sequence was obtained from a human donor in good health (CMV status not recorded). Some clones in this sample may be carry-over from other donors' samples. The chain links TRBV4-3 to TRBJ2-3; no reliable D call. Source: cultured PBMCs, taken from culture after CMV antigen stimulation. CDR3 sequence reads: CASSQGPIPSFVNTDTQYF. The CDR3 DNA reads as TGCGCCAGCAGCCAAGGCCCGATCCCGAGTTTCGTTAACACAGATACGCAGTATTTT.